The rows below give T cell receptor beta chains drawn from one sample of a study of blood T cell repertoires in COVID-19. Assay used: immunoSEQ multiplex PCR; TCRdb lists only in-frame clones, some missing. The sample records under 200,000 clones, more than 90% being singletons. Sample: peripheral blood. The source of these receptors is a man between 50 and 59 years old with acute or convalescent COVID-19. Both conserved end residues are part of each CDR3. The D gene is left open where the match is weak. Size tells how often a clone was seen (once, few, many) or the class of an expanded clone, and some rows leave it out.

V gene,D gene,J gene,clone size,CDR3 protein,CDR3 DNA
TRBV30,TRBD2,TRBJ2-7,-,CAWSVKASGSHEQYF,TGTGCCTGGAGTGTAAAGGCTAGCGGGAGCCACGAGCAGTACTTC
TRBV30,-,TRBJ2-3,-,CAYDGGNTDTQYF,TGTGCCTACGATGGAGGGAACACAGATACGCAGTATTTT
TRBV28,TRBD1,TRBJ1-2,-,CASIPGGRGLYGYTF,TGTGCCAGCATCCCTGGGGGCAGGGGGCTATATGGCTACACCTTC
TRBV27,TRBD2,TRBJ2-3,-,CASRGDWGERGERSQYF,TGTGCCAGCAGGGGAGACTGGGGGGAACGGGGGGAAAGGTCGCAGTATTTT
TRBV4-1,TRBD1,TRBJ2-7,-,CASSQVRNRGYEQYF,TGCGCCAGCAGCCAAGTAAGGAACAGGGGTTACGAGCAGTACTTC
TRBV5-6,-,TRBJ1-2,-,CASSLAPQGDYYGYTF,TGTGCCAGCAGCTTGGCACCCCAGGGCGACTACTATGGCTACACCTTC
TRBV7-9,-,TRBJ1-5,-,CASSREGQPQHF,TGTGCCAGCAGTAGAGAGGGTCAGCCCCAGCATTTT
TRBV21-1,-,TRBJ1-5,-,CASSLGRGHQPQHF,TGTGCCAGCAGCCTCGGAAGGGGGCATCAGCCCCAGCATTTT
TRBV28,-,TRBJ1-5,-,CASSFRGKGNQPQHF,TGTGCCAGCAGTTTTAGGGGGAAGGGAAATCAGCCCCAGCATTTT
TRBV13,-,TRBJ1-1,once,CASSTRLGSTEAFF,TGTGCCAGCAGCACTCGACTGGGTTCCACTGAAGCTTTCTTT
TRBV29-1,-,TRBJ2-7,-,CSVVPGYGEQYF,TGCAGCGTTGTGCCAGGGTATGGCGAGCAGTACTTC
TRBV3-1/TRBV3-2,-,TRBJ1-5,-,CASSHADSRGQPQHF,TGTGCCAGCAGCCATGCGGACAGCCGGGGTCAGCCCCAGCATTTT
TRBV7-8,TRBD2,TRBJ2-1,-,CASSSAGGLPNEQFF,TGTGCCAGCAGCTCCGCGGGGGGCCTCCCCAATGAGCAGTTCTTC
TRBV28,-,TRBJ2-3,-,CASRKPGYPSTDTQYF,TGTGCCAGCAGAAAACCGGGGTACCCTAGCACAGATACGCAGTATTTT
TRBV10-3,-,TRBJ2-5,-,CAISALREQETQYF,TGTGCCATCAGTGCGCTCCGGGAGCAAGAGACCCAGTACTTC
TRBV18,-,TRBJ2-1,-,CASSSQTSSYNEQFF,TGTGCCAGCTCATCCCAAACTAGCTCCTACAATGAGCAGTTCTTC
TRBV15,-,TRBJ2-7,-,CATSREAARALPYEQYF,TGTGCCACCAGCAGGGAGGCGGCAAGGGCTCTCCCCTACGAGCAGTACTTC
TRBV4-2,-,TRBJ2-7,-,CASSPEADSYYEQYF,TGTGCCAGCAGCCCGGAGGCGGACTCATACTACGAGCAGTACTTC
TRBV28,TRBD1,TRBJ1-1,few,CASSLYLDRGRTKNTEAFF,TGTGCCAGCAGTCTATATCTCGACAGGGGGCGGACTAAGAACACTGAAGCTTTCTTT
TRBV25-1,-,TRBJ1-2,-,CASSAPDITYGYTF,TGTGCCAGCAGTGCGCCCGACATTACCTATGGCTACACCTTC
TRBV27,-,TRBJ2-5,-,CASSPTREAQYF,TGTGCCAGCAGTCCGACCAGAGAGGCCCAGTACTTC
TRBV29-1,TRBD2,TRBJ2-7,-,CSVEDPTSETYEQYF,TGCAGCGTTGAAGATCCGACTAGCGAGACCTACGAGCAGTACTTC
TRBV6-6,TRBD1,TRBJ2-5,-,CASRRTGFETQYF,TGTGCCAGCAGGAGGACAGGGTTTGAGACCCAGTACTTC
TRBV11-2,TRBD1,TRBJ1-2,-,CASSPLWTGLGYTF,TGTGCCAGCAGCCCCCTGTGGACAGGGCTTGGCTACACCTTC